Presented here are 2 T cell receptor beta chains from one specimen sequenced in a study of T cell repertoires in cytomegalovirus infection. Which antigens these TCRs recognize remains unknown. MiXCR, run by TCRdb on the reads, gives a single entry per CDR3 protein. The profile shows about a million distinct CDR3 sequences, 31% of them singletons. Sequencing was performed on cultured CD8+ T cells from PBMCs, taken from culture after CMV antigen stimulation. All receptors come from a human donor in good health (CMV status not recorded). Some clones in this sample may be carry-over from other donors' samples.

V gene TRBV7-4 combines with J gene TRBJ2-6, with 7 bases matching TRBD1. The V and J ends lost 3 bases and 3 bases, in that order; junction bases with no gene match: 2. This CDR3 comprises 15 residues. Germline V gene data show CDR1 as SGHVT and CDR2 as SQSDAQ. The DNA for the CDR3 is TGTGCCAGCAGCTTGACAGGGAATGGGGCCAACGTCCTGACTTTC. This sequence encodes CASSLTGNGANVLTF.

The V gene is TRBV6-2 or TRBV6-3, the J gene TRBJ2-1; D gene ambiguous. The CDR3 covers 12 residues. V lost 3 bases and J lost 12, with 12 bases in between. In germline, CDR1 is MNHEY, CDR2 SVGEGT. In DNA form, the CDR3 reads TGTGCCAGCAGTTATTCACAAGTTGGGCAGTTCTTC. It translates to CASSYSQVGQFF.